One and the same sample provided the 2 T cell receptor beta chains below, sequenced in a study of T cell responses to AZD1222 COVID-19 vaccine. TCRdb keeps only in-frame clones here, not all; method: immunoSEQ multiplex PCR. Altogether 150,000 to 180,000 clones are present, roughly nine tenths being singletons, with the ten largest covering 15% to 20%. Sequencing was performed on peripheral blood, taken on day 0 of AZD1222 vaccination. These receptor sequences come from an adult in good health.

The V gene is TRBV21-1, the J gene TRBJ1-1. TRBV21-1 is classified as a pseudogene. The CDR3 consists of 11 residues. The CDR3 is CASSTPQQAFF. The CDR3 nucleotides read TGTGCCAGCAGCACCCCCCAGCAAGCTTTCTTT.

The rearrangement links TRBV30 to TRBJ1-4; D is unclear. Germline V gene lookup returns CDR1 GTSNPN and CDR2 SVGIG (reference sequence). Trimming removed 1 base from V and 7 bases from J, with 10 bases in between. The CDR3 length is 13 residues. CDR3 in amino acids: CAWSAGGFEKLFF. Here the CDR3 DNA reads TGTGCCTGGAGTGCCGGCGGGTTTGAAAAACTGTTTTTT.